This paragraph reports one TCR beta chain. This sample stems from a study of CD4+ T cells in melanoma. This CDR3 spans 13 amino acids. Germline lookup yields CDR1 MGHDK and CDR2 SYGVNS. The V end was cut by 7 bases, the J end by 5 bases, with 14 bases between. Assay: immunoSEQ multiplex PCR; the TCRdb copy retains only in-frame clones and omits some. The data hold around 110,000 clones, with about 92% observed a single time. The sequenced sample consisted of peripheral blood. The gene calls are TRBV25-1 and TRBJ1-2; D remains ambiguous. This receptor was taken from a human donor with melanoma. The CDR3 sequence: CASNGVGQYGYTF. CDR3 nucleotide sequence: TGTGCCAGCAATGGTGTGGGCCAGTATGGCTACACCTTC.